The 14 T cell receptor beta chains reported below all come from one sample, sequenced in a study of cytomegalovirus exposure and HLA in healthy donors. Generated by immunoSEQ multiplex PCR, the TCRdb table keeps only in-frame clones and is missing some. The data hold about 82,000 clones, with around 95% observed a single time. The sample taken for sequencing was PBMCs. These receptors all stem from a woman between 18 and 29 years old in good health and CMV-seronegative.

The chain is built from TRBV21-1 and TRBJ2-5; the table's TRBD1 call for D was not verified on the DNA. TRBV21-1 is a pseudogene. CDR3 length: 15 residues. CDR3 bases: TGTGCCAGCAGCAGTCGGACAGGGCGAGGAGAGACCCAGTACTTC. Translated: CASSSRTGRGETQYF.

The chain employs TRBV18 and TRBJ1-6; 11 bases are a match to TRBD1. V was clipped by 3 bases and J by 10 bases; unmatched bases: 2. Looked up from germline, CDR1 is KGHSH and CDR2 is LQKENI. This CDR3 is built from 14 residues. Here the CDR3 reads CASSPDRGLSPLHF. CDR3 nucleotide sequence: TGTGCCAGCTCACCGGACAGGGGGCTCTCACCCCTCCACTTT.

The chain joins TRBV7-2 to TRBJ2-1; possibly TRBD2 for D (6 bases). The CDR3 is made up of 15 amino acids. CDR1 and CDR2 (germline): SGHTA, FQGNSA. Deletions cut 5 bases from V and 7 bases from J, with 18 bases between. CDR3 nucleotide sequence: TGTGCCAGCAGCGCCCTCGAAGCCAGCGGGAATGAGCAGTTCTTC. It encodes CASSALEASGNEQFF.

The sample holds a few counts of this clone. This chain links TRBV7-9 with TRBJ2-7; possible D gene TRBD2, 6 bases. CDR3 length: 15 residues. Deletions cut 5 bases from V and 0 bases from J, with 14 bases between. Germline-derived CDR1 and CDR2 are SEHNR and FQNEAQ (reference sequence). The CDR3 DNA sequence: TGTGCCAGCAGCCCACCGGGACTCCACTCCTACGAGCAGTACTTC. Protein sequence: CASSPPGLHSYEQYF.

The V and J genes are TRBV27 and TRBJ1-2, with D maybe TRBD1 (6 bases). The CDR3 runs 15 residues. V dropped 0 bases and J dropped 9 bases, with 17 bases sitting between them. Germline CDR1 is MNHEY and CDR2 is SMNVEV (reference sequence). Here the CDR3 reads CASSLSRTGLRSYTF. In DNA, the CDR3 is TGTGCCAGCAGTTTATCGAGAACAGGGTTACGGAGCTACACCTTC.

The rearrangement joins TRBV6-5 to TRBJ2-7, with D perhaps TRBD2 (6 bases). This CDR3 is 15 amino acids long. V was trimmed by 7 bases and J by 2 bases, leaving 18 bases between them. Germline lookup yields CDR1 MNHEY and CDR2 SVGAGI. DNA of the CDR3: TGTGCCAGCAAAAGGTCCGGAGGGGAGGCCTACGAGCAGTACTTC. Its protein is CASKRSGGEAYEQYF.

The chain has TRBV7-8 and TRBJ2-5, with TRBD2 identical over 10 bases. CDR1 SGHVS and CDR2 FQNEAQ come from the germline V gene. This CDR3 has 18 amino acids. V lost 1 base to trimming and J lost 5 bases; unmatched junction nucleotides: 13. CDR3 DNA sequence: TGTGCCAGCAGCTTAGAAAGGAGCGGGAGGGCTTCCCAGGAGACCCAGTACTTC. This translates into CASSLERSGRASQETQYF. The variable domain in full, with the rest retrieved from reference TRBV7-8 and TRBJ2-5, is GAGVSQSPRYKVAKRGQDVALRCDPISGHVSLFWYQQALGQGPEFLTYFQNEAQLDKSGLPSDRFFAERPEGSVSTLKIQRTQQEDSAVYLCASSLERSGRASQETQYFGPGTRLLVL.

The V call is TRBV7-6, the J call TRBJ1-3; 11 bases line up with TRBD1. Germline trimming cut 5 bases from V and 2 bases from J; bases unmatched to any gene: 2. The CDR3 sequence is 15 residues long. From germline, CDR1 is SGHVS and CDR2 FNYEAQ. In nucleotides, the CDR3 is TGTGCCAGCAGCACGGACAGGGGGCCTGGAAACACCATATATTTT. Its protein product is CASSTDRGPGNTIYF.

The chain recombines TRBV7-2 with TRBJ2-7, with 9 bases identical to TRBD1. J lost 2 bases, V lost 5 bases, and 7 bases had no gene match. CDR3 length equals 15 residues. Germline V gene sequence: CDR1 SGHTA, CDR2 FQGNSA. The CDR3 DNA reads TGTGCCAGCAGCAAACCGGGACAGGGAACCTACGAGCAGTACTTC. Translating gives CASSKPGQGTYEQYF.

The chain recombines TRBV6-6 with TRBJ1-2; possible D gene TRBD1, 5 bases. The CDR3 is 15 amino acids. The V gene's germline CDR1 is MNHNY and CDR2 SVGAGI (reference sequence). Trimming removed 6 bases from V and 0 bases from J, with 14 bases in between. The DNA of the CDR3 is TGTGCCAGCAGACCAAAGACAGCAGCTAACTATGGCTACACCTTC. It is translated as CASRPKTAANYGYTF.

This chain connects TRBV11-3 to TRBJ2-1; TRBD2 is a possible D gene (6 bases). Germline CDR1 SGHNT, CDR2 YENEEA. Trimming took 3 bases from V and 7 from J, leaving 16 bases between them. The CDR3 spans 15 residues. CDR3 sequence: CASSFHGSLENEQFF. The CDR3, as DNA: TGTGCCAGCAGCTTCCACGGGAGTCTCGAGAATGAGCAGTTCTTC. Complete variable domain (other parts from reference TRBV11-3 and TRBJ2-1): EAGVVQSPRYKIIEKKQPVAFWCNPISGHNTLYWYLQNLGQGPELLIRYENEEAVDDSQLPKDRFSAERLKGVDSTLKIQPAELGDSAVYLCASSFHGSLENEQFFGPGTRLTVL.

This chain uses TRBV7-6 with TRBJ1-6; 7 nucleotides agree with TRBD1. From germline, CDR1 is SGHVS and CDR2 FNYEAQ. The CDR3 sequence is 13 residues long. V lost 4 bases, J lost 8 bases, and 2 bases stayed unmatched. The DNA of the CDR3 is TGTGCCAGCAGCTCGACAGGGTATTCACCCCTCCACTTT. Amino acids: CASSSTGYSPLHF.

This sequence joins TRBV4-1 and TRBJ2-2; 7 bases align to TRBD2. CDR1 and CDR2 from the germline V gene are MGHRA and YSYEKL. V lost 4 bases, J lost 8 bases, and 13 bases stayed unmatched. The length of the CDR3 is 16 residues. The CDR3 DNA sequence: TGCGCCAGCAGCCGAGGGGAGGGCGGTAGAAATGGGGAGCTGTTTTTT. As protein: CASSRGEGGRNGELFF.

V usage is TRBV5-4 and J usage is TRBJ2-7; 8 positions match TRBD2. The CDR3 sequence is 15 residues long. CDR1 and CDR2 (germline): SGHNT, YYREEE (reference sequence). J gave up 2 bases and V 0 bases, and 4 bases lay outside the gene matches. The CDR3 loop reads CASSLGGGLAYEQYF. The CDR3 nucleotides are TGTGCCAGCAGCTTGGGGGGGGGACTAGCCTACGAGCAGTACTTC.